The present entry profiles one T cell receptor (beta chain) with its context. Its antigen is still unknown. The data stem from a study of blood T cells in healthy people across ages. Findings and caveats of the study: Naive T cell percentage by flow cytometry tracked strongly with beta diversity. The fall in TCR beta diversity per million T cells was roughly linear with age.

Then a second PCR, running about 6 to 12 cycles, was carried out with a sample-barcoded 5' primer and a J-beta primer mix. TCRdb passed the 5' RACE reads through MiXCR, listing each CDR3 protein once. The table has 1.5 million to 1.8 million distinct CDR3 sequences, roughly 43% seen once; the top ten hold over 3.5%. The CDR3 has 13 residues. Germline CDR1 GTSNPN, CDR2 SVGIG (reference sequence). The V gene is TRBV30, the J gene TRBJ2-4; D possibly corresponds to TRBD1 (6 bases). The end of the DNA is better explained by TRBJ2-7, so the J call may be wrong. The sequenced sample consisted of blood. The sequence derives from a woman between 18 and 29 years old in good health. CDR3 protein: CAWSVTGYDEQYF. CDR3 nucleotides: TGTGCCTGGAGTGTAACAGGGTATGACGAGCAGTACTTC.